Listed here is a single TCR beta chain. This entry comes from a study of PD-L1 blockade in urothelial cancer. Between 1 and 8 samples, pretreatment and on-treatment, were given by each patient. The germline V and J ends were trimmed by 1 base and 1 base, with 10 bases remaining between them. CDR1 is SGHNT, CDR2 YYREEE, per germline (reference sequence). The CDR3 extends over 15 amino acids. The repertoire was sequenced with immunoSEQ multiplex PCR; TCRdb's copy has only in-frame clones and lacks some. The sample holds some 100,000 clones, about 90% seen once. The TCR comes from a woman of 80 years or more with urothelial cancer. The sample in question was PBMCs, obtained around atezolizumab (anti-PD-L1) treatment. The chain couples TRBV5-4 to TRBJ2-3; D remains unclear. Written as DNA, the CDR3 is TGTGCCAGCAGCTTGTGGCAGGTGCGCACAGATACGCAGTATTTT. This translates into CASSLWQVRTDTQYF.